The entry that follows covers one T cell receptor beta chain sequence. Its specificity is not known. The CDR3 is 13 residues long. From germline, CDR1 is SQVTM and CDR2 ANQGSEA. The trim removed 4 bases at V and 4 bases at J, leaving 7 bases unmatched. The sample originates from a study of cytomegalovirus exposure and HLA in healthy donors. Study-level background: Unique TCRs numbering 75 million to 95 million, obtained from HLA-typed donors, made up an early data release. Of about 390 genotyped donors, about 81% grouped in the Caucasian-associated ancestry cluster.

Donors showed nominal health when sampled, although they likely had unrecorded immune exposures. This PCR relied on a set of 60 Vbeta primers and 13 Jbeta primers. TCRdb keeps only in-frame clones here, not all; method: immunoSEQ multiplex PCR. The sample has roughly 120,000 clones; 74% are singletons. Notes on the study in general: Reports credit the classifier with highly specific, highly sensitive diagnosis of cytomegalovirus status.

The TCR originated in a middle-aged man in good health and CMV-seropositive. The chain has TRBV29-1 and TRBJ2-7; TRBD1 matches at 7 bases. The sequenced material came from PBMCs. The CDR3 sequence: CSVVSTGWYEQYF. In DNA, the CDR3 is TGCAGCGTTGTTTCGACAGGGTGGTACGAGCAGTACTTC.